Listed here is a single T cell receptor (beta chain). Unmatched junction bases numbered 6, after V lost 6 bases and J lost 5 bases. Per germline, CDR1 MNHEY and CDR2 SVGAGI. The CDR3 has 15 amino acids. The data were taken from a study of cytomegalovirus exposure and HLA in healthy donors. TCRdb keeps only in-frame clones here, not all; method: immunoSEQ multiplex PCR. The sample shows more than 110,000 clones, around four fifths of them seen only once. The TCR originated in a woman younger than 45 in good health and CMV-seronegative. The sequenced material came from PBMCs. The chain uses TRBV6-5 and TRBJ2-1; 11 positions match TRBD2. The CDR3 coding sequence is TGTGCCAGCAGGTTGGGACTAGCGGAAAACAATGAGCAGTTCTTC. Translating it yields CASRLGLAENNEQFF.